The 12 T cell receptor beta chains below come from one sample, sequenced in a study of blood T cell repertoires in COVID-19. Libraries were prepared by immunoSEQ multiplex PCR; TCRdb keeps only in-frame clonotypes and omits some of them. The sample carries about 330,000 clones, about 87% recorded once. Sequences were obtained from PBMCs or T cells enriched from blood (not recorded which). The origin of the receptors is a man younger than 45 who had recovered from COVID-19.

The rearrangement links TRBV12-3 or TRBV12-4 to TRBJ2-7, with 7 bases fitting TRBD1. The ends lost 5 bases at V and 5 bases at J; junction bases unmatched: 6. The CDR3 loop spans 13 amino acids. Written as DNA, the CDR3 is TGTGCCAGCAGTCTAGGGGGCGTTAACGAGCAGTACTTC. Translating it yields CASSLGGVNEQYF.

The rearrangement joins TRBV28 to TRBJ2-3; 7 nucleotides match TRBD1. This CDR3 region has 13 residues. V trimming: 6 bases; J trimming: 7 bases; junction bases outside the gene matches: 7. Germline V CDR1 and CDR2: MDHEN, SYDVKM. The CDR3 loop reads CASRPTGRHTQYF. CDR3 bases: TGTGCCAGCAGACCGACAGGGCGTCATACGCAGTATTTT.

The gene calls are TRBV3-1 (or the pseudogene TRBV3-2) and TRBJ1-5; D gene unclear. In germline, CDR1 is LGHDT, CDR2 YNNKEL (reference sequence). The V end was cut by 4 bases, the J end by 4 bases, with 17 bases between. This CDR3 spans 16 amino acids. The chain's CDR3 is CASSLGGSNRNQPQHF. The DNA for the CDR3 is TGTGCCAGCAGCCTCGGAGGCAGCAATCGAAATCAGCCCCAGCATTTT.

This clone was seen only a few times. The chain combines TRBV7-9 with TRBJ2-7; 11 bases line up with TRBD2. In germline, CDR1 is SEHNR, CDR2 FQNEAQ (reference sequence). The CDR3 totals 16 residues. The trim removed 0 bases at V and 8 bases at J, leaving 9 bases unmatched. The CDR3 DNA follows: TGTGCCAGCAGCTTAGCCAGCCCTAGCGGGGGGTCCCAGCAGTACTTC. Translated, it gives CASSLASPSGGSQQYF.

This clone turned up a few times. As DNA, the CDR3 is TGTGCCAGCAGCCCCCCCTTGACAGGGGACAATTCACCCCTCCACTTT. Protein product: CASSPPLTGDNSPLHF. The chain employs TRBV28 and TRBJ1-6; the match to TRBD1 covers 8 bases. The ends lost 6 bases at V and 7 bases at J; junction bases unmatched: 11. The CDR3 has 16 residues. From germline, CDR1 is MDHEN and CDR2 SYDVKM.

This clone was picked up a small number of times. The chain combines TRBV7-8 with TRBJ1-4; TRBD1 matches at 9 bases. The CDR3 has 14 amino acids. The V segment lost 5 bases and the J segment 12 bases; nucleotides outside the gene matches: 10. Germline V CDR1 and CDR2: SGHVS, FQNEAQ. This CDR3 reads CASSERDRALELFF. The CDR3 bases are TGTGCCAGCAGCGAGAGGGACAGGGCCTTGGAACTGTTTTTT.

The chain joins TRBV14 to TRBJ1-1, with D unclear. The CDR3 is made up of 14 amino acids. V lost 3 bases to trimming and J lost 5 bases, with 13 bases between them. The germline V gene encodes CDR1 SGHDN and CDR2 FVKESK. The CDR3 bases are TGTGCCAGCAGCCAGCCAGGTGGTATGACTGAAGCTTTCTTT. This translates into CASSQPGGMTEAFF.

V gene TRBV20-1 combines with J gene TRBJ2-3; a possible D gene is TRBD2 (6 bases). This CDR3 is built from 10 residues. CDR1 and CDR2 (germline): DFQATT, SNEGSKA (reference sequence). V lost 5 bases, J lost 6 bases, and 6 bases lay in between. CDR3 sequence (DNA): TGCAGTGCTCTAGCGGATACGCAGTATTTT. Protein sequence: CSALADTQYF.

Notes on this clone: The same CDR3 also results from other DNA sequences found in this sample. Written as DNA, the CDR3 is TGTGCCAGCAGCCCCACAGGGGGGAGCACTGAAGCTTTCTTT. Protein sequence: CASSPTGGSTEAFF. This chain joins TRBV7-9 and TRBJ1-1; 8 nucleotides agree with TRBD1. Trimming cost V 5 bases and J 4 bases; bases outside gene matches: 6. In germline, CDR1 is SEHNR, CDR2 FQNEAQ (reference sequence). The CDR3 loop spans 14 amino acids.

The chain combines TRBV10-3 with TRBJ1-2, with 9 bases identical to TRBD1. The germline gives CDR1 ENHRY, CDR2 SYGVKD. CDR3 length equals 13 residues. The J segment lost 6 bases and the V segment lost 6 bases, leaving 5 bases of the junction unmatched. The CDR3 sequence is CAIRKDRGDGYTF. The CDR3, as DNA: TGTGCCATCAGAAAGGACAGGGGTGATGGCTACACCTTC.

The chain carries TRBV27 and TRBJ2-7, with D possibly being TRBD1 (6 bases). This CDR3 is 13 amino acids long. V dropped 6 bases and J dropped 5 bases, with 14 bases sitting between them. CDR1 and CDR2 from the germline V gene are MNHEY and SMNVEV (reference sequence). CDR3 nucleotides: TGTGCCAGCAGGGTCACAGGGATCAACGAGCAGTACTTC. Its translation: CASRVTGINEQYF.

The CDR3 sequence: CASSLGVRQGTGELFF. The CDR3 DNA reads as TGCGCCAGCAGCTTGGGGGTCCGACAAGGAACCGGGGAGCTGTTTTTT. The chain combines TRBV5-1 with TRBJ2-2; no clear D. This CDR3 is built from 16 residues. Between the trimmed V and J ends, which lost 0 bases and 5 bases, there was a span of 14 bases. Per the germline V gene, CDR1 is SGHRS and CDR2 is YFSETQ.